This is a list of T cell receptor beta chains from one sample in a study of spatial heterogeneity in lung cancer. From the 5' RACE reads, TCRdb called clonotypes with MiXCR, one entry per CDR3 protein. The sample consists of 80,000 to 95,000 distinct CDR3 sequences, around 8.6% of them appearing once. The sample here was PBMCs, taken at surgery. Receptors originate from a male donor with early-stage non-small cell lung cancer. Both conserved end residues are trimmed from each CDR3. Fields, in order: CDR3 length, V gene, D gene, CDR3 protein. A D gene is named only where the DNA matches it firmly.

>14|TRBV6-2/TRBV6-3|NA
ASSYHPRGSYNEQF
>11|TRBV20-1|NA
SARDPRTDTQY
>17|TRBV23-1|TRBD1
ASSPSGTRQGVTYNEQL
>12|TRBV2|NA
ASSRQGRDNEQF
>13|TRBV28|NA
ASSGVFPGVYEQY
>14|TRBV20-1|TRBD2
SASTSGRAPSGEQF
>11|TRBV7-7|NA
ASSLEAFETQY
>12|TRBV3-1|NA
ASSQGSWMGEQY
>15|TRBV11-2|TRBD2
ASSSPQMRGGTGELF
>16|TRBV5-1|TRBD2
ASSLNRASGRAVDTQY
>13|TRBV18|TRBD1
ASSEGQGSTGELF
>12|TRBV9|NA
ASTLGPTTDTQY
>13|TRBV18|NA
ASSTNALGYNEQF
>13|TRBV15|TRBD1
ATSSYTGVGSPLH
>12|TRBV29-1|TRBD1
SVGGTGGRKTQY
>11|TRBV4-3|NA
ASSQWPTDTQY
>11|TRBV11-2|NA
ASSFGGGETQY
>19|TRBV4-3|NA
ASSQAPKTTEPEVKDSPLH
>13|TRBV7-9|TRBD1
ASSSLDRPSYEQY
>11|TRBV2|TRBD2
ASNEGLASEQY
>13|TRBV5-1|NA
ASSSGGGANYEQY
>12|TRBV7-9|TRBD2
ASSRSGTNNEQF
>13|TRBV12-3/TRBV12-4|TRBD1
ASSSWDRVTYEQY
>10|TRBV25-1|NA
ASSDWGFEQY
>11|TRBV18|TRBD1
ASSVGQGDTQY
>13|TRBV20-1|NA
SAREQGGSNQPQH
>11|TRBV3-1|NA
ASRGRANEKLF
>12|TRBV3-1|NA
ASSQEGITDTQY
>8|TRBV29-1|TRBD1
SPGTDEQF
>10|TRBV3-1|NA
ASSQRFGEQY
>11|TRBV2|NA
ASKRSYYNEQF
>12|TRBV28|TRBD1
ASSSWTGSNTQY
>11|TRBV11-2|NA
ASSLDTANEQF
>10|TRBV28|TRBD2
ASRAGTYEQY
>11|TRBV5-4|NA
ASRQRATDTQY
>14|TRBV24-1|TRBD1
ATSDPGQGAHNEQF
>20|TRBV7-9|NA
ASSLLFKLTTGGRRAGNTIY
>13|TRBV7-2|NA
ASSLEARGNTEAF
>13|TRBV6-5|NA
ASSLTWALDNEQF
>14|TRBV7-3|NA
ASSLAGVASTGELF
>11|TRBV7-9|NA
ASSLDGVAAKY
>13|TRBV20-1|TRBD1
SAKMTGGADQPQH
>9|TRBV2|NA
ASRLEAGQF
>14|TRBV7-6|TRBD2
ASSLLLAGNTDTQY